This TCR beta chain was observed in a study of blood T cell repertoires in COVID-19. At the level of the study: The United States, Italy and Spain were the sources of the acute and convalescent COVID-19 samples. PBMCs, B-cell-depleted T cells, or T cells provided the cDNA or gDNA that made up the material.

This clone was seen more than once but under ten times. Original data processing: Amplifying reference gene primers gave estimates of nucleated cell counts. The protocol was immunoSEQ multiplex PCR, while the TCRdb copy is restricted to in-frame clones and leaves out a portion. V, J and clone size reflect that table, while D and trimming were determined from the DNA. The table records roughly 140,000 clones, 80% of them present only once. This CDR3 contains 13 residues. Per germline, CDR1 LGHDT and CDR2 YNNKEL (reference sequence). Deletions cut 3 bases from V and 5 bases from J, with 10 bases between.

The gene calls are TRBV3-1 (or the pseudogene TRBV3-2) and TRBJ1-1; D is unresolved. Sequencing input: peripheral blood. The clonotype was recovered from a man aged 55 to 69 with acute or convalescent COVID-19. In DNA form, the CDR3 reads TGTGCCAGCAGCCAGGCCGCCGGGACTGAAGCTTTCTTT. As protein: CASSQAAGTEAFF.